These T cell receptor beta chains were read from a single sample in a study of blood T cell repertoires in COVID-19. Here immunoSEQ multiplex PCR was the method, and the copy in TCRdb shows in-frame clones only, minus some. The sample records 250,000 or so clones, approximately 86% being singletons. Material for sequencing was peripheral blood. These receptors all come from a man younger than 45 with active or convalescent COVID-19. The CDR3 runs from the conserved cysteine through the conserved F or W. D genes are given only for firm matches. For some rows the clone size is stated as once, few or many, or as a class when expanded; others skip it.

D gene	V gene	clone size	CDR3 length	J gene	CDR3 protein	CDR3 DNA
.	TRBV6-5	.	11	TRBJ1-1	CASMGAQGAFF	TGTGCCAGCATGGGGGCCCAGGGAGCTTTCTTT
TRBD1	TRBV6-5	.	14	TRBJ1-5	CASSAQGVNQPQHF	TGTGCCAGCAGCGCACAGGGGGTGAATCAGCCCCAGCATTTT
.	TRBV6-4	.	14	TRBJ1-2	CASSDSGGIYGYTF	TGTGCCAGCAGTGACTCTGGAGGGATCTATGGCTACACCTTC
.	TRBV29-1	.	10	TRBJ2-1	CSAREDEQFF	TGCAGCGCCAGGGAGGATGAGCAGTTCTTC
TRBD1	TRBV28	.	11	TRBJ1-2	CASGTGGGYTF	TGTGCCAGCGGGACAGGTGGTGGCTACACCTTC
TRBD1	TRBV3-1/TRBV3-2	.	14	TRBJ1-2	CASSQSDRGDGYTF	TGTGCCAGCAGCCAATCGGACAGGGGGGATGGCTACACCTTC
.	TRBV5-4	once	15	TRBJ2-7	CASSSHGVLGVEQYF	TGTGCCAGCAGCTCCCATGGGGTTTTAGGGGTCGAGCAGTACTTC
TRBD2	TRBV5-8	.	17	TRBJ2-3	CASSPRVSGGAVYTQYF	TGTGCCAGCAGCCCCCGTGTTAGCGGGGGGGCCGTATATACGCAGTATTTT
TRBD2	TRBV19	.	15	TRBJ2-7	CATDDPRASGYEQYF	TGTGCCACCGATGACCCCCGGGCTAGCGGCTACGAGCAGTACTTC
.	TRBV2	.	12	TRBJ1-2	CASSDGDGGYTF	TGTGCCAGCAGCGATGGAGATGGAGGCTACACCTTC
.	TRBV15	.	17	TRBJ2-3	CATSRAGEGFRTDTQYF	TGTGCCACCAGCAGAGCCGGAGAAGGATTTCGCACAGATACGCAGTATTTT
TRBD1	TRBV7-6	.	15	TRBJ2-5	CASSQGTGSRETQYF	TGTGCCAGCAGCCAGGGGACAGGGTCCCGGGAGACCCAGTACTTC
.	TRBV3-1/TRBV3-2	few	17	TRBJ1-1	CASSHWGGAGLYTEAFF	TGTGCCAGCAGCCATTGGGGGGGCGCAGGCTTGTACACTGAAGCTTTCTTT
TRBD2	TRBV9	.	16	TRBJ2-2	CASSQPGGTNTGELFF	TGTGCCAGCAGCCAGCCGGGGGGGACGAACACCGGGGAGCTGTTTTTT
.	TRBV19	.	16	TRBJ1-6	CASSSLLRQASSPLHF	TGTGCCAGTAGCAGCCTGCTGAGACAGGCAAGCTCACCCCTCCACTTT
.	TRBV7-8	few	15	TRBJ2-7	CASSLGRRAIYEQYF	TGTGCCAGCAGCTTAGGGCGCAGGGCAATATACGAGCAGTACTTC
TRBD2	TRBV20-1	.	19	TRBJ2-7	CSASKAATSGGAQTYEQYF	TGCAGTGCTAGTAAGGCCGCCACTAGCGGGGGGGCCCAGACCTACGAGCAGTACTTC
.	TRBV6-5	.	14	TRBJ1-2	CASTGTISSYGYTF	TGTGCCAGCACAGGGACAATTTCTTCCTATGGCTACACCTTC
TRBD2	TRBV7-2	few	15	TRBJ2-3	CASSLSGRTTDTQYF	TGTGCCAGCAGCTTGAGCGGGAGGACCACAGATACGCAGTATTTT
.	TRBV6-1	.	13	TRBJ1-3	CASSELLRNTIYF	TGTGCCAGCAGTGAGCTATTGAGAAACACCATATATTTT
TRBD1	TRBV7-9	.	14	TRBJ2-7	CASSPGQGRHEQYF	TGTGCCAGCAGTCCCGGACAGGGTCGACACGAGCAGTACTTC
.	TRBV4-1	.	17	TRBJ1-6	CASSQVGGGRWSSPLHF	TGCGCCAGCAGCCAAGTTGGGGGGGGCCGGTGGAGTTCACCCCTCCACTTT
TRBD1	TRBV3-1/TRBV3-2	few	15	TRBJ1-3	CASSSPRGRGNTIYF	TGTGCCAGCAGCTCCCCCAGGGGGCGCGGAAACACCATATATTTT
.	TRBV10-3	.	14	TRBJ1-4	CAIRAGQTNEKLFF	TGTGCCATCAGGGCAGGTCAAACTAATGAAAAACTGTTTTTT
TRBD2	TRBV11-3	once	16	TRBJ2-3	CASSPGRAGVGDTQYF	TGTGCCAGCAGCCCGGGGAGAGCGGGGGTGGGAGATACGCAGTATTTT
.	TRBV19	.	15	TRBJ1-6	CASSIVAGDNSPLHF	TGTGCCAGTAGTATAGTTGCAGGGGATAATTCACCCCTCCACTTT
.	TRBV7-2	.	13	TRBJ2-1	CASSLSRDNEQFF	TGTGCCAGCAGCTTATCGAGGGACAATGAGCAGTTCTTC
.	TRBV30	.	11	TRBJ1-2	CASQGDYGYTF	TGTGCCTCACAGGGTGACTATGGCTACACCTTC
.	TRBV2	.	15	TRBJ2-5	CASKGVTGGLETQYF	TGTGCCAGCAAGGGGGTGACGGGGGGCCTGGAGACCCAGTACTTC
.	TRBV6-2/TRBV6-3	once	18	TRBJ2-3	CASSFNPLTRKVTDTQYF	TGTGCCAGCAGTTTCAATCCTCTGACTCGAAAAGTCACAGATACGCAGTATTTT
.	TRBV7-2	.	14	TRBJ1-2	CASSLASGSVSYTF	TGTGCCAGCAGCTTAGCTAGTGGTTCCGTATCCTACACCTTC
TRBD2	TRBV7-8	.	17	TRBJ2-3	CASSLFLTSGTTNTQYF	TGTGCCAGCAGCTTATTTCTGACTAGCGGGACTACCAATACGCAGTATTTT
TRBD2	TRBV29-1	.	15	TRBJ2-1	CSVEGRGSSYNEQFF	TGCAGCGTTGAGGGGCGGGGGAGCTCCTACAATGAGCAGTTCTTC
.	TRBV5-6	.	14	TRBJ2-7	CASNLGVSGYEQYF	TGTGCCAGCAACCTCGGTGTGTCGGGATACGAGCAGTACTTC
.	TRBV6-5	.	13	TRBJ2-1	CASSYFQGKEQFF	TGTGCCAGCAGTTACTTTCAGGGGAAGGAGCAGTTCTTC
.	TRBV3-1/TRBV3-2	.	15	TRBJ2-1	CASSPGQSFYNEQFF	TGTGCCAGCAGCCCCGGACAATCGTTCTACAATGAGCAGTTCTTC
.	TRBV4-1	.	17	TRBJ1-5	CASSQDLVGASNQPQHF	TGCGCCAGCAGCCAAGATCTTGTGGGGGCTAGCAATCAGCCCCAGCATTTT
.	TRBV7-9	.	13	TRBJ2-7	CASTPMGAVEQYF	TGTGCCAGCACCCCAATGGGGGCGGTAGAGCAGTACTTC